This entry lists 19 T cell receptor beta chains sequenced from one sample in a study of T-cell reconstitution after alpha-beta-depleted transplantation in children (dated by TCRdb to 2016 to 2018). Library preparation employed PCR. The instrument was an Illumina HiSeq 2500. TCR libraries were prepared with molecular barcoding, using unique molecular identifiers to normalize TCRbeta repertoire quantification. TCRdb reran the public reads through fastp at Q25 and MiXCR, keeping productive beta chains. All rows with the same CDR3 protein become a single entry with the most common DNA and genes. The sample data list about 72,000 distinct CDR3 sequences, and 7% to 8% of these were observed just once. The ten largest clones represent approximately 2.3% of the sample. The specimen was PBMCs from the stem cell graft donor, collected from the stem cell graft. The receptors here all came from a human donor who donated a stem cell graft to a child with acute lymphoblastic leukemia.

This clonotype was seen at least ten times. The genes are TRBV13 and TRBJ2-6; D is ambiguous. CDR3 length: 15 amino acids. CDR1 PRHDT and CDR2 FYEKMQ come from the germline V gene (reference sequence). The V gene lost 2 bases and the J gene lost 4 bases, with 9 bases spanning the gap. The CDR3 loop is CASSLRAPGANVLTF. The CDR3, as DNA: TGTGCCAGCAGCTTAAGGGCGCCCGGGGCCAACGTCCTGACTTTC.

The table lists this clonotype with a few counts. The chain uses TRBV19 and TRBJ2-7; weak D call: TRBD1 (8 bases). Germline V gene data show CDR1 as LNHDA and CDR2 as SQIVND (reference sequence). The CDR3 runs 15 residues. V lost 5 bases and J 2 bases, leaving 16 bases between the germline ends. CDR3 nucleotides: TGTGCCAGTAGTCCAAGGACAGGGAGGGCCTACGAGCAGTACTTC. Translation: CASSPRTGRAYEQYF.

About this clonotype itself: The junction departs from germline at one end; a sequencing error may be responsible. The rearrangement links TRBV12-3 or TRBV12-4 to TRBJ1-2; 11 nucleotides agree with TRBD1. The CDR3 loop spans 19 amino acids. The chain's CDR3 is CTSCAYLPGQGGENYGYTF. CDR3 DNA: TGTACCAGCTGTGCATATCTACCGGGACAGGGGGGCGAAAACTATGGCTACACCTTC.

In this sample, this clonotype turned up many times. The chain combines TRBV7-2 with TRBJ1-4; a weak D match, TRBD1 (5 bases). The germline CDR1 and CDR2 sequences are SGHTA and FQGNSA. The ends were cut back, 4 bases at V and 8 bases at J, with 17 bases in the middle. The CDR3 length is 15 residues. The chain's CDR3 is CASSSHSAGGEKLFF. The CDR3 DNA reads TGTGCCAGCAGCTCCCATTCAGCGGGGGGGGAAAAACTGTTTTTT.

This clonotype appeared many times. The chain employs TRBV28 and TRBJ1-1; 10 nucleotides match TRBD1. V dropped 9 bases and J dropped 0; count of bases not matched to a gene: 4. This CDR3 has 14 residues. CDR1 is MDHEN, CDR2 SYDVKM, per germline. CDR3 region: CASGTGAMNTEAFF. CDR3 nucleotide sequence: TGTGCCAGTGGGACAGGGGCTATGAACACTGAAGCTTTCTTT.

This clonotype was recorded at least ten times. The genes are TRBV12-3 or TRBV12-4 and TRBJ2-3, with D unclear. V gave up 2 bases and J gave up 5 bases, with 17 bases separating them. The CDR3 length is 16 residues. CDR3 coding DNA: TGTGCCAGCAGTTTAATACCCAGCTCTATTGGAGATACGCAGTATTTT. Its protein is CASSLIPSSIGDTQYF.

The chain uses TRBV28 and TRBJ1-2, with 9 bases aligning to TRBD1. Germline values: CDR1 MDHEN, CDR2 SYDVKM. V lost 6 bases and J lost 8; bases outside the gene matches: 7. The CDR3 covers 13 residues. CDR3 protein: CASRAGTGRGYTF. DNA of the CDR3: TGTGCCAGCAGAGCCGGGACAGGGAGAGGCTACACCTTC.

This clonotype appeared many times. The CDR3 sequence is CASRPTGRDTGELFF. CDR3 DNA sequence: TGTGCCAGCAGACCGACAGGGCGGGACACCGGGGAGCTGTTTTTT. The chain combines TRBV12-3 or TRBV12-4 with TRBJ2-2; the match to TRBD1 covers 7 bases. This CDR3 has 15 amino acids. With V trimmed by 6 bases and J by 3 bases, 7 bases remained unmatched.

This clonotype counts as medium-sized. This rearrangement joins TRBV7-9 to TRBJ2-1; D possibly corresponds to TRBD2 (6 bases). Per the germline V gene, CDR1 is SEHNR and CDR2 is FQNEAQ (reference sequence). V lost 2 bases to trimming and J lost 0 bases, with 8 bases between them. This CDR3 has 15 residues. CDR3 DNA: TGTGCCAGCAGCTTATTCGGGAGCTCCTACAATGAGCAGTTCTTC. This encodes CASSLFGSSYNEQFF.

This clonotype showed up many times. The junction departs from germline at one end; a sequencing error may be responsible. This chain joins TRBV5-6 and TRBJ2-1; D might be TRBD1 or TRBD2, each matching 5 bases. There are 11 residues in the CDR3. Germline loops: CDR1 SGHDT, CDR2 YYEEEE. CDR3 nucleotide sequence: TGTGTCAGCAGCGGCGAGGGGGAGCAGTTCTTC. This encodes CVSSGEGEQFF. The whole variable domain, remainder taken from reference TRBV5-6 and TRBJ2-1, is DAGVTQSPTHLIKTRGQQVTLRCSPKSGHDTVSWYQQALGQGPQFIFQYYEEEERQRGNFPDRFSGHQFPNYSSELNVNALLLGDSALYLCVSSGEGEQFFGPGTRLTVL.

This clonotype came up many times. This chain links TRBV5-1 with TRBJ2-5; D remains unclear. CDR1 is SGHRS and CDR2 is YFSETQ in the germline V gene. This CDR3 contains 16 residues. The germline V and J ends were trimmed by 0 bases and 1 base, with 13 bases remaining between them. The CDR3 DNA reads TGCGCCAGCAGCTTGGGTCGTACGGCGACCCAAGAGACCCAGTACTTC. It is translated as CASSLGRTATQETQYF.

In this sample, this clonotype turned up many times. The chain carries TRBV5-1 and TRBJ2-7; TRBD2 matches at 10 bases. The CDR3 totals 16 residues. Losses at the gene ends were 3 bases for V and 2 bases for J; bases not matched to a gene: 8. Germline CDR1 is SGHRS and CDR2 is YFSETQ. The CDR3 DNA is TGCGCCAGCAGCTCCGGACTAGCGGATAACCCCTACGAGCAGTACTTC. It encodes CASSSGLADNPYEQYF.

This clonotype showed up just a few times. The chain couples TRBV18 to TRBJ1-5, with D maybe TRBD1 (5 bases). In germline, CDR1 is KGHSH, CDR2 LQKENI. Trimming shortened V by 4 bases and J by 6 bases, and 19 bases separated the two germline ends. The CDR3 is 16 residues long. In DNA form, the CDR3 reads TGTGCCAGCTCACGGAGGGGACTCGCCGGTTTTCAGCCCCAGCATTTT. This sequence encodes CASSRRGLAGFQPQHF.

The J gene is TRBJ1-1, the V gene TRBV19; a possible D gene is TRBD1 (5 bases). Per germline, CDR1 LNHDA and CDR2 SQIVND (reference sequence). Trimming took 1 base from V and 1 from J, leaving 16 bases between them. The length of the CDR3 is 17 residues. This CDR3 reads CASSIVFPRRGNTEAFF. Written as DNA, the CDR3 is TGTGCCAGTAGTATAGTTTTCCCGAGGAGGGGGAACACTGAAGCTTTCTTT.

This clonotype was seen at least ten times. The rearrangement links TRBV5-1 to TRBJ2-1, with 9 nucleotides matching TRBD1. CDR1 and CDR2 from the germline V gene are SGHRS and YFSETQ. The CDR3 consists of 15 residues. The ends lost 0 bases at V and 5 bases at J; junction bases unmatched: 3. This CDR3 is CASSLGGQGNNEQFF. The CDR3 DNA follows: TGCGCCAGCAGCTTGGGGGGACAGGGAAACAATGAGCAGTTCTTC.

This clonotype was counted only a few times. V gene TRBV28 combines with J gene TRBJ2-7, with D possibly being TRBD2 (5 bases). The CDR3 is 16 residues long. Germline V lookup: CDR1 MDHEN, CDR2 SYDVKM. V was clipped by 6 bases and J by 0 bases, with 18 bases between them. CDR3 amino acids: CASSPLDFAISYEQYF. DNA for the CDR3: TGTGCCAGCAGCCCGTTGGACTTCGCCATCTCCTACGAGCAGTACTTC.

Comments on this clonotype: A much larger clone is a single base away; this may be a read error. The rearrangement links TRBV10-3 to TRBJ2-4; 8 nucleotides line up with TRBD2. The CDR3 loop spans 19 amino acids. The germline V gene encodes CDR1 ENHRY and CDR2 SYGVKD. The CDR3 is CTISPTSSRVAGYKNIQYF. CDR3 coding DNA: TGTACCATCAGTCCCACCTCCTCCCGGGTAGCGGGATACAAAAACATTCAGTACTTC.

This rearrangement joins TRBV28 to TRBJ2-2; D is unclear. V lost 4 bases and J 5 bases, leaving 14 bases between the germline ends. The CDR3 is 15 amino acids. Per germline, CDR1 MDHEN and CDR2 SYDVKM. CDR3 bases: TGTGCCAGCAGTTCATTCCGGACCTATACCGGGGAGCTGTTTTTT. This codes for CASSSFRTYTGELFF.

This clonotype has at least ten counts. The gene calls are TRBV5-1 and TRBJ2-3, with D tentatively TRBD1 (6 bases). Trimming cost V 1 base and J 4 bases, with 13 bases left between them. There are 15 residues in the CDR3. Germline lookup yields CDR1 SGHRS and CDR2 YFSETQ. The CDR3 nucleotides read TGCGCCAGCAGCTTGTCGTCAGGGGACGCAGATACGCAGTATTTT. Protein: CASSLSSGDADTQYF.